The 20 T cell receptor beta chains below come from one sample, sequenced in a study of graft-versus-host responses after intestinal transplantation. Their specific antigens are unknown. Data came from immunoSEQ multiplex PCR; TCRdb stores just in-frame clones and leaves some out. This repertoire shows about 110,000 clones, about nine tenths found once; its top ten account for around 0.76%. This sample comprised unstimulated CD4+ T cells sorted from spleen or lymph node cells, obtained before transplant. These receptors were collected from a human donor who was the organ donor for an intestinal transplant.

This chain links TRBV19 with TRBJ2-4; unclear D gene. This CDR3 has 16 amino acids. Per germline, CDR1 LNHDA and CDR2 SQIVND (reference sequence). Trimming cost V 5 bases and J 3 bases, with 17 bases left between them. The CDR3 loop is CASSRGSPRGKNIQYF. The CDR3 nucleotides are TGTGCCAGTAGTCGTGGTAGCCCCAGAGGCAAAAACATTCAGTACTTC.

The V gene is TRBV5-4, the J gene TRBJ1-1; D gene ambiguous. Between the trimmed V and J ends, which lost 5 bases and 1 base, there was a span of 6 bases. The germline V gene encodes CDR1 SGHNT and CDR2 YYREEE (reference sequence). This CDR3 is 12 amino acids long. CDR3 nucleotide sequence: TGTGCCAGCAGTTTTCAGAACACTGAAGCTTTCTTT. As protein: CASSFQNTEAFF.

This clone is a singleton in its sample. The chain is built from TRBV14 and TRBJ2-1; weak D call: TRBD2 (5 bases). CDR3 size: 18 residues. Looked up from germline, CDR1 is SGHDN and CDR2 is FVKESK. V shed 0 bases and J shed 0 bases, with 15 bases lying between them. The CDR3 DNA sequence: TGTGCCAGCAGCCAAGATCTGGCTAGCTGGAGCTCCTACAATGAGCAGTTCTTC. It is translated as CASSQDLASWSSYNEQFF.

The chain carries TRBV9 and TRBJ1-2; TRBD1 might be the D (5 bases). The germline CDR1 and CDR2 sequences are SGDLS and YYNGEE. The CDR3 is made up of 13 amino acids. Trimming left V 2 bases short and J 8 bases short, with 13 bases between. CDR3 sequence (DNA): TGTGCCAGCAGCGTTAGCAGGGCTGGCGGCTACACCTTC. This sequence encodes CASSVSRAGGYTF.

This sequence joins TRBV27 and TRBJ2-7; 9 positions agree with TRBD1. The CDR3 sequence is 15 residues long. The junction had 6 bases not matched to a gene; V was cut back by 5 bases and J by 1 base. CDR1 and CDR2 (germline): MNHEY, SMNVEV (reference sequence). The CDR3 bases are TGTGCCAGCAGTACGCCGGGGACAGGGTCCTACGAGCAGTACTTC. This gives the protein CASSTPGTGSYEQYF.

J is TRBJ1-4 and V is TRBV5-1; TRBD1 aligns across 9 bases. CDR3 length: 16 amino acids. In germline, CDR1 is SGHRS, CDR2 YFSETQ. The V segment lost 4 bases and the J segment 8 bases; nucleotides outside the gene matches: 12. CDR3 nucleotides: TGCGCCAGCAGCAGGACAGGGGTACCCGCCGGCGAAAAACTGTTTTTT. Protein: CASSRTGVPAGEKLFF.

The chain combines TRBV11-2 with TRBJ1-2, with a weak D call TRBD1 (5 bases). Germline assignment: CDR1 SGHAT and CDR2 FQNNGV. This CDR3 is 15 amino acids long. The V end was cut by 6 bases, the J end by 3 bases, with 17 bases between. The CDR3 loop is CASSRDAGYDYGYTF. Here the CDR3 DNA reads TGTGCCAGCAGTCGAGACGCAGGGTACGACTATGGCTACACCTTC.

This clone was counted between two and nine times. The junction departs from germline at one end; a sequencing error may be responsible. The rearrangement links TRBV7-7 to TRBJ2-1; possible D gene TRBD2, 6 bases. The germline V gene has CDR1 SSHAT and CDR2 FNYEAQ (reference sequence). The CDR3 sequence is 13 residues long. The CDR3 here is CASSLTSTEVQFF. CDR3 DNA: TGTGCTAGCAGCTTAACTAGCACGGAGGTGCAGTTCTTC. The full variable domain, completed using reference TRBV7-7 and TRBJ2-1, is GAGVSQSPRYKVTKRGQDVTLRCDPISSHATLYWYQQALGQGPEFLTYFNYEAQPDKSGLPSDRFSAERPEGSISTLTIQRTEQRDSAMYRCASSLTSTEVQFFGPGTRLTVL.

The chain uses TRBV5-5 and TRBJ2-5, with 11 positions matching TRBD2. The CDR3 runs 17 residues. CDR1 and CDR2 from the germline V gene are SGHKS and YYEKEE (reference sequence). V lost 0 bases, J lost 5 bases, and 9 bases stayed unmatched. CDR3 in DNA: TGTGCCAGCAGCTTGGTGGCTAGCGGGAGGTTATGGGAGACCCAGTACTTC. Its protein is CASSLVASGRLWETQYF.

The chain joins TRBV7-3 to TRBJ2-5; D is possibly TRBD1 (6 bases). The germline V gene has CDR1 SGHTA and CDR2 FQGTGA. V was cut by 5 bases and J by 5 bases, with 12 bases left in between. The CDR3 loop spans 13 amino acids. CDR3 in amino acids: CASSGGLGETQYF. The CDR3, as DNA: TGTGCCAGCAGCGGGGGCCTTGGGGAGACCCAGTACTTC.

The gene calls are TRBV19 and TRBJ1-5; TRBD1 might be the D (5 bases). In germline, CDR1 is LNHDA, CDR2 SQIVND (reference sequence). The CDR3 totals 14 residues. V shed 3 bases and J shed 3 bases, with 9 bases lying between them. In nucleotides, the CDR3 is TGTGCCAGTAGTATTGGAGGGGCCAATCAGCCCCAGCATTTT. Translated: CASSIGGANQPQHF.

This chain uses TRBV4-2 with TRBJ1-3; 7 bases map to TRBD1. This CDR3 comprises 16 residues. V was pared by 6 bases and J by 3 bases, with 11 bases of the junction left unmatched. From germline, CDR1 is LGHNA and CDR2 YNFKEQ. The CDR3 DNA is TGTGCCAGCAGAGAAGTGACAGGGTGGGTTGGAAACACCATATATTTT. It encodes CASREVTGWVGNTIYF.

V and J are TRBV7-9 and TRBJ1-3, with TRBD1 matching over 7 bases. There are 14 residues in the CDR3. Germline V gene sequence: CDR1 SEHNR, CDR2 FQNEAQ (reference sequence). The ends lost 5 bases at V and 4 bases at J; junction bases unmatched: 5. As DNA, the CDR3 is TGTGCCAGCAGCCCTGGGACAGACGGAAACACCATATATTTT. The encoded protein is CASSPGTDGNTIYF.

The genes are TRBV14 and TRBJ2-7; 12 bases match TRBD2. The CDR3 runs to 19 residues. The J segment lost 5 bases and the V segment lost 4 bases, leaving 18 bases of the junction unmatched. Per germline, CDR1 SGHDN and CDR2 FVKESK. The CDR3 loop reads CASSPMRDSNGLAGNEQYF. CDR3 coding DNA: TGTGCCAGCAGCCCGATGAGGGACAGCAACGGACTAGCGGGAAACGAGCAGTACTTC.

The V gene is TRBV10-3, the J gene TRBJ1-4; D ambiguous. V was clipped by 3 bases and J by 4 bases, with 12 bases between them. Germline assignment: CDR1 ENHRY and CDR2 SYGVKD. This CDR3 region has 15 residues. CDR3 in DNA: TGTGCCATCAGTGACTACGGTGAGGATAATGAAAAACTGTTTTTT. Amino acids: CAISDYGEDNEKLFF.

The CDR3 nucleotides are TGTGCCAGCTCACCACAGCCCAGGGGGAGAGGAAACACCATATATTTT. It codes for CASSPQPRGRGNTIYF. The V call is TRBV18, the J call TRBJ1-3; 7 bases are a match to TRBD1. The germline V gene encodes CDR1 KGHSH and CDR2 LQKENI. Unmatched junction bases numbered 7, after V lost 1 base and J lost 4 bases. CDR3 size: 16 residues. Using reference TRBV18 and TRBJ1-3 for the parts outside the CDR3, the full variable domain is NAGVMQNPRHLVRRRGQEARLRCSPMKGHSHVYWYRQLPEEGLKFMVYLQKENIIDESGMPKERFSAEFPKEGPSILRIQQVVRGDSAAYFCASSPQPRGRGNTIYFGEGSWLTVV.

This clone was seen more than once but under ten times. This CDR3 reads CASSSNRLQPQHF. The CDR3, as DNA: TGTGCCAGCAGCTCAAACAGGTTGCAGCCCCAGCATTTT. This sequence joins TRBV11-2 and TRBJ1-5; perhaps TRBD1 as D (5 bases). Germline V lookup: CDR1 SGHAT, CDR2 FQNNGV. Trimming took off 4 bases at V and 7 bases at J, with 11 bases between the two ends. The CDR3 has 13 residues. The variable domain in full, completed from reference TRBV11-2 and TRBJ1-5, reads EAGVAQSPRYKIIEKRQSVAFWCNPISGHATLYWYQQILGQGPKLLIQFQNNGVVDDSQLPKDRFSAERLKGVDSTLKIQPAKLEDSAVYLCASSSNRLQPQHFGDGTRLSIL.

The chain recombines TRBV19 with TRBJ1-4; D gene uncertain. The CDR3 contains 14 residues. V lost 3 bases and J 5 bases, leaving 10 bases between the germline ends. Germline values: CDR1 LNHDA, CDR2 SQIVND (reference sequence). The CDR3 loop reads CASSISPNNEKLFF. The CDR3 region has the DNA TGTGCCAGTAGTATTTCGCCCAACAATGAAAAACTGTTTTTT.

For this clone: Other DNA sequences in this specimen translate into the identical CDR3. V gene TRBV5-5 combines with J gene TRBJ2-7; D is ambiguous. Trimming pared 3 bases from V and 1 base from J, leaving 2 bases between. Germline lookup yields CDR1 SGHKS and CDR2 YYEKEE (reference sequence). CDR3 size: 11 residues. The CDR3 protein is CASSSSYEQYF. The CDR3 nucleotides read TGTGCCAGCAGCTCGTCCTACGAGCAGTACTTC.

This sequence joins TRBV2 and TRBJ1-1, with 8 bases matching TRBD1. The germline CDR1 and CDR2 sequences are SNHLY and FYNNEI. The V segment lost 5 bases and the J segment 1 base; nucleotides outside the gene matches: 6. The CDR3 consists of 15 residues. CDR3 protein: CASSTLGQGNTEAFF. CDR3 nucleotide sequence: TGTGCCAGCAGTACCCTAGGACAGGGGAACACTGAAGCTTTCTTT.